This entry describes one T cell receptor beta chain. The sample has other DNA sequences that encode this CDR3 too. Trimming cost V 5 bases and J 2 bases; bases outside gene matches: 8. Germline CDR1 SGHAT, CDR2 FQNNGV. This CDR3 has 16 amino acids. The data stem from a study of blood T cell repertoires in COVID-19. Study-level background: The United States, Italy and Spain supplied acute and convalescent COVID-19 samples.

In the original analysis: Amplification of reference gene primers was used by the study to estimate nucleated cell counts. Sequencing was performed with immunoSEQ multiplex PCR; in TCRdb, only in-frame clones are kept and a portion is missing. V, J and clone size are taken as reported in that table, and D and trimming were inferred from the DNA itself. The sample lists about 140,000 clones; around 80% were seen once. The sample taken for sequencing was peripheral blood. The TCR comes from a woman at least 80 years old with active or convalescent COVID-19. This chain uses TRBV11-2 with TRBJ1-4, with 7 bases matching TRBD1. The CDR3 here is CASSPTTGSTNEKLFF. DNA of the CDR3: TGTGCCAGCAGCCCTACGACAGGGTCGACTAATGAAAAACTGTTTTTT.